Listed here is a single T cell receptor beta chain. The antigen it recognizes is unknown. Nothing much larger sits one base from this clone, and base qualities are not available. The sample comes from a study of response to subunit inactivated influenza vaccine (dated by TCRdb to the late 2010s). General notes on the study: Deep quantitative T cell receptor repertoire profiling was used in the study to track responses to a trivalent subunit inactivated influenza vaccine.

What the research found in general, with its limitations: It was suggested by the authors that each seasonal influenza vaccination may recruit only a limited number of new T cells.

Library method: RT-PCR. The instrument given in TCRdb is Illumina HiSeq 2500. TCRdb applied fastp at Q25 and MiXCR to the public reads, then kept only in-frame beta chains. Identical CDR3 proteins give one entry, which carries the most common genes and DNA. This sample lists roughly 520,000 distinct CDR3 sequences; 25% were detected once. The top ten hold approximately 1.9% of the sample. The source was CD4+ T cells sorted from PBMCs, collected approximately 5 days after vaccination. This TCR came from a man aged 45-60 years who received an inactivated influenza vaccine. Donor details come from another sample of the same person, matched by shared clones.

The CDR3: CASSLYQSMNTEAFF. DNA sequence: TGTGCCAGCAGTTTATACCAGAGTATGAACACTGAAGCTTTCTTT. The V gene is TRBV12-3 or TRBV12-4 and the J gene is TRBJ1-1, with no D gene named confidently. Spanning cysteine to phenylalanine, the CDR3 consists of 15 amino acids. Left in the record is the CDR3 DNA by itself, 45 bases read in frame from the first base. V gives up 2 bases and J gives up 0 bases, and the segment between their germline ends measures 10 bases.